This TCR beta chain was sequenced during a study of OX40 agonist ivuxolimab in advanced cancers. Study at large: Dose-escalation patients' cancers were hepatocellular carcinoma, melanoma, renal cell or head and neck cancer. Study-wide results and caveats: Relative to CD4+, CD8+ T cells held more expanded clones on average.

This clone has at least ten counts. Its antigen remains unknown. TCRdb keeps only in-frame clones here, not all; method: immunoSEQ multiplex PCR. The data hold around 56,000 clones, with roughly 88% observed a single time. Blood was sampled at baseline, cycle 4 day 1, and cycle 7 day 1. Specimen: CD4+ or CD8+ T cells sorted from blood, collected in a trial of the OX40 agonist ivuxolimab. This clonotype originated in an adult with an advanced solid tumor such as melanoma, head and neck, liver or kidney cancer.

The CDR3 here is CSVPGTDYNEQFF. The CDR3 DNA reads as TGCAGCGTTCCAGGGACAGACTACAATGAGCAGTTCTTC. The rearrangement uses TRBV29-1 and TRBJ2-1; TRBD1 aligns across 7 bases. Germline lookup yields CDR1 SQVTM and CDR2 ANQGSEA. This CDR3 contains 13 residues. The trim removed 5 bases at V and 3 bases at J, leaving 4 bases unmatched.